What follows are 20 T cell receptor beta chains derived from one specimen sequenced in a study of CD8+ T cells in alopecia areata. RNA was extracted and reverse transcribed into cDNA as the sequencing template. TCRdb's copy holds only in-frame clones and misses some; the assay was immunoSEQ multiplex PCR. Here the sample spans about 200,000 clones, 35% to 40% being singletons. Regarding treatment: oral pan-JAK inhibitor, 5-10 mg twice daily. This sample comprised CD4+ T cells sorted from blood, obtained around week 31, from a patient treated with tofacitinib. The receptors derive from a human donor with alopecia areata.

V and J are TRBV7-9 and TRBJ2-3; TRBD2 aligns across 12 bases. Germline V lookup: CDR1 SEHNR, CDR2 FQNEAQ (reference sequence). CDR3 length: 15 residues. The V gene end was trimmed by 6 bases and the J gene end by 0 bases; junction bases not matched to a gene: 1. This CDR3 reads CASRTSGGSTDTQYF. The CDR3 bases are TGTGCCAGCAGGACTAGCGGGGGAAGCACAGATACGCAGTATTTT.

This clone was counted between two and nine times. The rearrangement joins TRBV2 to TRBJ2-7; TRBD2 agrees at 12 bases. V lost 6 bases, J lost 4 bases, and 7 bases stayed unmatched. The CDR3 covers 15 residues. The germline gives CDR1 SNHLY, CDR2 FYNNEI. The CDR3 is CASSPRLAGEYEQYF. The CDR3 DNA reads as TGTGCCAGCAGCCCTCGACTAGCGGGAGAGTACGAGCAGTACTTC.

The chain recombines TRBV9 with TRBJ2-7, with D perhaps assigned TRBD1 or TRBD2 (5 bases each). This CDR3 has 15 residues. Looked up from germline, CDR1 is SGDLS and CDR2 is YYNGEE. V gave up 4 bases and J gave up 0 bases, with 14 bases separating them. The CDR3 DNA reads TGTGCCAGCAGCCCCGGGACGAGGAGCTCCTACGAGCAGTACTTC. It codes for CASSPGTRSSYEQYF.

The rearrangement joins TRBV4-1 to TRBJ2-2, with TRBD2 matching over 13 bases. Per the germline V gene, CDR1 is MGHRA and CDR2 is YSYEKL. Trimming took 0 bases from V and 3 from J; bases not matched to a gene: 4. The CDR3 covers 18 residues. The CDR3 protein is CASSQDGLAGVDTGELFF. CDR3 DNA: TGCGCCAGCAGCCAAGATGGACTAGCGGGAGTCGACACCGGGGAGCTGTTTTTT.

The V gene is TRBV19, the J gene TRBJ2-1; TRBD1 aligns across 7 bases. CDR1 and CDR2 from the germline V gene are LNHDA and SQIVND (reference sequence). V gave up 7 bases and J gave up 8 bases; unmatched junction bases: 14. This CDR3 comprises 15 residues. Written as DNA, the CDR3 is TGTGCCAGTACCAGATCGGGACAGACGGGCTATGAGCAGTTCTTC. The encoded protein is CASTRSGQTGYEQFF.

This clone was detected only a few times. The J gene is TRBJ2-1, the V gene TRBV4-1; TRBD2 matches 14 bases. Germline V gene data show CDR1 as MGHRA and CDR2 as YSYEKL. CDR3 length: 15 residues. V was pared by 4 bases and J by 7 bases, with 3 bases of the junction left unmatched. CDR3 DNA: TGCGCCAGCAGCCCGGGACTAGCGGGAGCTAATGAGCAGTTCTTC. Residues: CASSPGLAGANEQFF.

The chain couples TRBV30 to TRBJ1-2, with TRBD1 identical over 8 bases. There are 13 residues in the CDR3. V lost 4 bases, J lost 5 bases, and 6 bases stayed unmatched. The V gene's germline CDR1 is GTSNPN and CDR2 SVGIG (reference sequence). The CDR3 sequence is CAWTGQGAYGYTF. CDR3 sequence (DNA): TGTGCCTGGACGGGGCAGGGGGCTTATGGCTACACCTTC.

This clone was found a few times. The V call is TRBV6-5, the J call TRBJ1-4; D is unresolved. The CDR3 extends over 15 amino acids. The V gene lost 6 bases and the J gene lost 0 bases, with 11 bases spanning the gap. Germline CDR1 and CDR2: MNHEY and SVGAGI. The CDR3 DNA sequence: TGTGCCAGCAGCTCCCTAGGTGCAACTAATGAAAAACTGTTTTTT. Translation: CASSSLGATNEKLFF.

This clone was recorded only once. V gene TRBV30 combines with J gene TRBJ1-4; D is unclear. The CDR3 is made up of 13 amino acids. The V gene's germline CDR1 is GTSNPN and CDR2 SVGIG (reference sequence). Trimming stripped 2 bases from V and 6 bases from J, with 10 bases between. CDR3 sequence (DNA): TGTGCCTGGAGTAACAGCGCCTATGAAAAACTGTTTTTT. Its protein product is CAWSNSAYEKLFF.

This clone occurred a few times. The chain joins TRBV2 to TRBJ1-4; 9 nucleotides agree with TRBD1. The J segment lost 7 bases and the V segment lost 6 bases, leaving 6 bases of the junction unmatched. CDR3 length: 14 amino acids. Germline CDR1 and CDR2: SNHLY and FYNNEI. As DNA, the CDR3 is TGTGCCAGCAGGACCGGGACAGGGAGTGAAAAACTGTTTTTT. Translation: CASRTGTGSEKLFF.

This sequence joins TRBV7-9 and TRBJ2-3, with D tentatively TRBD1 or TRBD2 (6 bases each). The germline V gene has CDR1 SEHNR and CDR2 FQNEAQ (reference sequence). Trimming pared 5 bases from V and 4 bases from J, leaving 19 bases between. The CDR3 has 16 amino acids. In nucleotides, the CDR3 is TGTGCCAGCAGCACCTCCCGCGGGACATTCGCAGATACGCAGTATTTT. Translated, it gives CASSTSRGTFADTQYF.

This chain uses TRBV5-1 with TRBJ1-2; 9 bases match TRBD1. The CDR3 runs to 15 residues. The V gene end was trimmed by 4 bases and the J gene end by 0 bases; junction bases not matched to a gene: 4. CDR1 and CDR2 from the germline V gene are SGHRS and YFSETQ. In DNA, the CDR3 is TGCGCCAGCAGCCCCTGGACAGGGGCTAACTATGGCTACACCTTC. Its translation is CASSPWTGANYGYTF.

This clone has a handful of counts. The rearrangement links TRBV29-1 to TRBJ1-1; D is unresolved. Germline CDR1 is SQVTM and CDR2 is ANQGSEA. The CDR3 has 12 amino acids. Deletions cut 6 bases from V and 4 bases from J, with 12 bases between. Written as DNA, the CDR3 is TGCAGCGTCGGGAACTGGGGCACTGAAGCTTTCTTT. Amino acid sequence: CSVGNWGTEAFF.

The gene calls are TRBV30 and TRBJ2-1; 11 bases are a match to TRBD1. The V segment lost 7 bases and the J segment 7 bases; nucleotides outside the gene matches: 3. The CDR3 consists of 12 residues. CDR1 is GTSNPN, CDR2 SVGIG, per germline (reference sequence). Here the CDR3 reads CASDRGRNEQFF. In nucleotides, the CDR3 is TGTGCCTCGGACAGGGGGCGAAATGAGCAGTTCTTC.

The chain employs TRBV18 and TRBJ2-7; possibly TRBD1 or TRBD2 for D (5 bases each). V lost 3 bases to trimming and J lost 3 bases, with 9 bases between them. The CDR3 is 13 amino acids. The germline gives CDR1 KGHSH, CDR2 LQKENI. The CDR3 spells CASSPQGDYEQYF. CDR3 DNA: TGTGCCAGCTCACCCCAGGGAGACTACGAGCAGTACTTC.

This clone has just a few counts. The chain uses TRBV5-1 and TRBJ1-5; 8 bases line up with TRBD1. CDR3 length: 15 amino acids. Germline CDR1 and CDR2: SGHRS and YFSETQ. Trimming cost V 1 base and J 7 bases; bases outside gene matches: 7. CDR3 sequence reads: CASSLWTGPGQPQHF. CDR3 coding DNA: TGCGCCAGCAGCTTGTGGACAGGGCCGGGGCAGCCCCAGCATTTT.

The chain is built from TRBV30 and TRBJ2-1; D gene unclear. Germline-derived CDR1 and CDR2 are GTSNPN and SVGIG (reference sequence). Trimming left V 4 bases short and J 6 bases short, with 13 bases between. CDR3 length: 13 amino acids. The CDR3 DNA is TGTGCCTGGAACTCCGCTACCCCCAATGAGCAGTTCTTC. Its protein is CAWNSATPNEQFF.

The chain has TRBV11-1 and TRBJ2-1; 10 nucleotides match TRBD2. In germline, CDR1 is SGHAT, CDR2 FQDESV (reference sequence). V trimming: 7 bases; J trimming: 7 bases; junction bases outside the gene matches: 10. This CDR3 contains 15 residues. In DNA form, the CDR3 reads TGTGCCAGCATCCCAGCGGGAGGGATAAGGAATGAGCAGTTCTTC. Its translation: CASIPAGGIRNEQFF.

The chain links TRBV5-6 to TRBJ2-7; D not certain. Per the germline V gene, CDR1 is SGHDT and CDR2 is YYEEEE. CDR3 size: 11 residues. The germline V and J ends were trimmed by 3 bases and 6 bases, with 7 bases remaining between them. CDR3 region: CASSYLGEQYF. The CDR3 coding sequence is TGTGCCAGCAGCTACCTAGGCGAGCAGTACTTC.

This clone was counted only a few times. The chain combines TRBV27 with TRBJ2-1, with 8 bases fitting TRBD2. This CDR3 spans 17 amino acids. Germline lookup yields CDR1 MNHEY and CDR2 SMNVEV (reference sequence). Losses at the gene ends were 0 bases for V and 4 bases for J; bases not matched to a gene: 8. Written as DNA, the CDR3 is TGTGCCAGCAGTTTATCAGGGCTAGCGGGTCCGTACAATGAGCAGTTCTTC. This gives the protein CASSLSGLAGPYNEQFF.